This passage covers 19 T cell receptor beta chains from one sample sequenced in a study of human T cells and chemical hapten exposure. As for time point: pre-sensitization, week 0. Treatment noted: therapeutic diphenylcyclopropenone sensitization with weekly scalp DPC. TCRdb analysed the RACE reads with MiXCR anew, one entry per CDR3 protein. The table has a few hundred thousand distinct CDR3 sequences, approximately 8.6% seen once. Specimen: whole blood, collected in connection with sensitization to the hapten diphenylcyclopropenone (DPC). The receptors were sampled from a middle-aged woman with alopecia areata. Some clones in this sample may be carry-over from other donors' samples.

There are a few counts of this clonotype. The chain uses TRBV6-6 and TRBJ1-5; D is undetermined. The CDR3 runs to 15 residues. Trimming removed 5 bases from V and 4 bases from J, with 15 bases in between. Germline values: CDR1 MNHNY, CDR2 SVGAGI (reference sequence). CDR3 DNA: TGTGCCAGCAGTCCAGGTGGGGTCCAAAATCAGCCCCAGCATTTT. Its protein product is CASSPGGVQNQPQHF.

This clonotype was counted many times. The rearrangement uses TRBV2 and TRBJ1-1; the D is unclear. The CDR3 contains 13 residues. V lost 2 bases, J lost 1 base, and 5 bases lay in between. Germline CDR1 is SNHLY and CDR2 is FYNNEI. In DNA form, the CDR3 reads TGTGCCAGCAGTGAATCCCCGAACACTGAAGCTTTCTTT. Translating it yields CASSESPNTEAFF.

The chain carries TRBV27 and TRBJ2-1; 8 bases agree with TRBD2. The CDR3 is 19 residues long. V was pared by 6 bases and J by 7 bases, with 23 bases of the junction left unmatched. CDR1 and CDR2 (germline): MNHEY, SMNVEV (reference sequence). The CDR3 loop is CASSPSRGSGGPSGNEQFF. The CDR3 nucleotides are TGTGCCAGCAGCCCCTCCCGTGGAAGCGGGGGCCCCTCTGGAAATGAGCAGTTCTTC.

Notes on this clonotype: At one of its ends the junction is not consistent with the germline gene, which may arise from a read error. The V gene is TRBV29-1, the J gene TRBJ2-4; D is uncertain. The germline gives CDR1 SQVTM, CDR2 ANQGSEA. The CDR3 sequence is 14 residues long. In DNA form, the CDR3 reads TGCAGCGTTTCTGAGCGAGTAGCCAAAAGCATTCAGTACTTC. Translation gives CSVSERVAKSIQYF.

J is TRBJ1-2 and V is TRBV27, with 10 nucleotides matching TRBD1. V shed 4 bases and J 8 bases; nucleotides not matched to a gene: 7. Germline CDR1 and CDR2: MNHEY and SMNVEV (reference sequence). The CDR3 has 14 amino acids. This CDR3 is CASSSPGQGKGYTF. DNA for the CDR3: TGTGCCAGCAGTTCTCCGGGACAGGGGAAAGGCTACACCTTC.

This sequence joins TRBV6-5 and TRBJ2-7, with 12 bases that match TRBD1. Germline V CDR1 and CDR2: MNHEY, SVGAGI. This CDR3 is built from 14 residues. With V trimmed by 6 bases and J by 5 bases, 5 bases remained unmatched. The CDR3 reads CASSPGQGANEQYF. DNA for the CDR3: TGTGCCAGCAGCCCGGGACAGGGGGCAAACGAGCAGTACTTC.

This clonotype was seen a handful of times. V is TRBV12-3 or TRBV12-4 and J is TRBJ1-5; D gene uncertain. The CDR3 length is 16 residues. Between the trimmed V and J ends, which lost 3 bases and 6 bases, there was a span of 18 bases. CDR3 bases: TGTGCCAGCAGTTTCATTGGACTGATGCCGGGTCAGCCCCAGCATTTT. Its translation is CASSFIGLMPGQPQHF.

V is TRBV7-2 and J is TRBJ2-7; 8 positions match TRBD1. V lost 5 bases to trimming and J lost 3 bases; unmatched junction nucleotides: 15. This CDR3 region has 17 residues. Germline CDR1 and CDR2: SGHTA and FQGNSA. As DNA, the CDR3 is TGTGCCAGCAGCCTTATGCCCTCCGGGACAGGTAACTACGAGCAGTACTTC. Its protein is CASSLMPSGTGNYEQYF.

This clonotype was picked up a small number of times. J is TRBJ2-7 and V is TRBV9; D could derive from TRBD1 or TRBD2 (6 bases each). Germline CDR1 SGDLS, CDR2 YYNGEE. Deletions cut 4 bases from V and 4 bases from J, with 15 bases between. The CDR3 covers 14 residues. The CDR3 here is CASSQAGHLYEQYF. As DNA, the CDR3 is TGTGCCAGCAGCCAGGCGGGACACTTATACGAGCAGTACTTC.

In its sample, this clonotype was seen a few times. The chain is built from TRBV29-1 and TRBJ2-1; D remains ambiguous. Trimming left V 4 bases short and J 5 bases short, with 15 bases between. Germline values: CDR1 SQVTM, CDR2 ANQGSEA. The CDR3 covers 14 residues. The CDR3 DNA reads TGCAGCGTTGGCCGCTCTACCCAGGACAATGAGCAGTTCTTC. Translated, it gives CSVGRSTQDNEQFF.

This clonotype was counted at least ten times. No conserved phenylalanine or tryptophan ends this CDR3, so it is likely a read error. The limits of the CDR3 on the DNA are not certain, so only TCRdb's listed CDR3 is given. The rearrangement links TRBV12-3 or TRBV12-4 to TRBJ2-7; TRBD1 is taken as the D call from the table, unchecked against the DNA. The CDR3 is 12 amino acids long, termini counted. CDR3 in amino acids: CASSLGGGTLGL.

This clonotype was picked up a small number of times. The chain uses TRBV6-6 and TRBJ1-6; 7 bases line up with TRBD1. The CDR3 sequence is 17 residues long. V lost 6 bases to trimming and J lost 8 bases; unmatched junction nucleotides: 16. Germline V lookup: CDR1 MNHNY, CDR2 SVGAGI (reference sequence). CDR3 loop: CASSSSRRAGGYSPLHF. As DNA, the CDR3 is TGTGCCAGCAGCTCCTCTCGCAGGGCAGGGGGTTATTCACCCCTCCACTTT.

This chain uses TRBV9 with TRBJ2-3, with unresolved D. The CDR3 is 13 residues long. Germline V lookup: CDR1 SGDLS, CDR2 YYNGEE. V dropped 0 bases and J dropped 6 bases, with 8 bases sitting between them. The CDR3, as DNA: TGTGCCAGCAGCGTAGGATCCCCCGATACGCAGTATTTT. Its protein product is CASSVGSPDTQYF.

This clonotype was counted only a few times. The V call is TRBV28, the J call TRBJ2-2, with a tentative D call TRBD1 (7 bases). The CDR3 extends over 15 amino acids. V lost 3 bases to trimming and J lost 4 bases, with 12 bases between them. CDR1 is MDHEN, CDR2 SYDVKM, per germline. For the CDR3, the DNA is TGTGCCAGCAGTTTCAGGGGGGTGAGCACCGGGGAGCTGTTTTTT. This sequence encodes CASSFRGVSTGELFF.

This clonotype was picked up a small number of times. CDR3 sequence reads: CASSPSLGQGGGYEQYF. Written as DNA, the CDR3 is TGTGCCAGCAGTCCCTCCCTGGGACAGGGGGGGGGGTACGAGCAGTACTTC. This sequence joins TRBV28 and TRBJ2-7; the match to TRBD1 covers 11 bases. Trimming took 5 bases from V and 4 from J; bases not matched to a gene: 13. Germline CDR1 and CDR2: MDHEN and SYDVKM. CDR3 length: 17 residues.

The CDR3, as DNA: TGTGCCAGCAGCTTAGAACGGCTATCCCACGAGCAGTACTTC. It yields the protein CASSLERLSHEQYF. The rearrangement joins TRBV11-2 to TRBJ2-7; D gene ambiguous. The CDR3 has 14 residues. With 0 bases removed from V and 5 bases from J, the gap between germline ends came to 11 bases. Germline assignment: CDR1 SGHAT and CDR2 FQNNGV.

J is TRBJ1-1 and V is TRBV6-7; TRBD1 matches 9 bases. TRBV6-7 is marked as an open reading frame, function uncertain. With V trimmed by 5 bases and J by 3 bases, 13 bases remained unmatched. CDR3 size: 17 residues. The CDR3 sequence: CASSRIPRDREDTEAFF. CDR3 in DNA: TGTGCCAGCAGTCGTATACCCCGGGACAGGGAGGACACTGAAGCTTTCTTT.

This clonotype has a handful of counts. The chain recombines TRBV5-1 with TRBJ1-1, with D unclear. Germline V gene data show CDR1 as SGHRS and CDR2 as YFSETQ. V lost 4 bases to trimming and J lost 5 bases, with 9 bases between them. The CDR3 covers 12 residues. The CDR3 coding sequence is TGCGCCAGCAGCACCTTAGGGACTGAAGCTTTCTTT. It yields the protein CASSTLGTEAFF.

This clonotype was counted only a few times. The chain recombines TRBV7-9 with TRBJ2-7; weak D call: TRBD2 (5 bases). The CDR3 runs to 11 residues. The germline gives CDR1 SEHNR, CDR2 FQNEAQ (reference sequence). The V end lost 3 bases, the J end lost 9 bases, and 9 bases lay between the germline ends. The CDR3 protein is CASSFRGAQYF. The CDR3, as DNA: TGTGCCAGCAGCTTTCGGGGAGCGCAGTACTTC.